The T cell receptor (beta chain) described here comes from a study of blood T cell repertoires in COVID-19. Turning to the study itself: The United States, Italy and Spain supplied acute and convalescent COVID-19 samples. T cells, B-cell-depleted T cells, or PBMCs supplied cDNA or gDNA.

The length of the CDR3 is 13 residues. CDR1 is GTSNPN and CDR2 is SVGIG in the germline V gene (reference sequence). With 5 bases removed from V and 5 bases from J, the gap between germline ends came to 12 bases. As processed by the authors: How many nucleated cells were present was estimated from reference gene primer amplification. Libraries were prepared by immunoSEQ multiplex PCR; TCRdb keeps only in-frame clonotypes and omits some of them. V and J calls plus clone size are reproduced from that table; the DNA served to infer D and trimming. The data show 65,000 to 80,000 clones, with approximately 89% seen just once and under 6.5% held by the top ten.

The sequenced material came from peripheral blood. The rearrangement links TRBV30 to TRBJ2-2, with a possible D match to TRBD1 (6 bases). The source is a man aged 50-59 years with active COVID-19. The CDR3 DNA follows: TGTGCCTGGTCTCGGACAGCTACCGGGGAGCTGTTTTTT. This translates into CAWSRTATGELFF.